This TCR beta chain was obtained from a study of metastatic and nonmetastatic thyroid tumors. General study findings and limits: Significantly greater TCR beta diversity was reportedly found in malignant thyroid tumors than in benign nodules (in blood and tumor).

CDR1 is MNHNS, CDR2 SASEGT, per germline. There are 14 residues in the CDR3. Trimming pared 4 bases from V and 2 bases from J, leaving 9 bases between. In the original processing: A classifier for distant metastasis in papillary thyroid cancer was constructed using CDR3 differences observed across clinicopathological groups. TCRdb redid the clone calls on the PCR reads using MiXCR. What appears here as the V and J calls and clone size reflects TCRdb's work, not the paper's. Of tens of thousands of clones in the sample, roughly a quarter were seen once. A word on this clone: What it binds is not known.

Not a single patient had been given any form of treatment at any point before undergoing thyroid surgery. The sequencing input was tumor tissue. This chain connects TRBV6-1 to TRBJ1-5; D not certain. This receptor was obtained from a female donor with papillary thyroid cancer or a benign thyroid nodule (not recorded which). Some clones in this sample may be carry-over from other donors' samples. The CDR3 region has the DNA TGTGCCAGCAGTGCGCATACGGGCAATCAGCCCCAGCATTTT. Its protein is CASSAHTGNQPQHF.